The rows below give T cell receptor beta chains drawn from one sample of a study of blood T cells in healthy people across ages. One entry per CDR3 protein results from TCRdb running MiXCR on the 5' RACE reads. This table holds around 1,900,000 distinct CDR3 sequences, about 39% found once. The sequenced material came from blood. The receptor set was obtained from a human donor in good health. CDR3s include the opening cysteine and the closing phenylalanine or tryptophan. The order of the fields is D gene, J gene, V gene, clone size, CDR3 length, CDR3 DNA, CDR3 protein. D genes are given only for firm matches. Where a row states a size, it is once, few, many or the class of an expanded clone; other rows omit it.

>TRBD1|TRBJ1-5|TRBV7-2|few|13
TGTGCCAGCAGCTTAGTTACAGGGGAGCCCCAGCATTTT
CASSLVTGEPQHF
>-|TRBJ2-6|TRBV6-5|-|15
TGTGCCAGCACGTTAGCGTCGAGTGGGGCCAACGTCCGGACTTTC
CASTLASSGANVRTF
>TRBD2|TRBJ2-1|TRBV7-2|-|16
TGTGCCGGCAGCTCCAAGGGCGGGGGGGCCTACAATGAGCAGTTCTTC
CAGSSKGGGAYNEQFF
>TRBD1|TRBJ1-5|TRBV19|-|16
TGTGCCAGTAGTATTCTTGGGACAGGGGGCAATCAGCCCCAGCATTTT
CASSILGTGGNQPQHF
>-|TRBJ2-5|TRBV20-1|-|16
TGCAGTGCTAGAGATATTGGGGGCAAGATGGAAGAGACCCAGTACTTC
CSARDIGGKMEETQYF
>TRBD1|TRBJ2-7|TRBV12-3/TRBV12-4|many|14
TGTGCCAGCAGTCCCCGGGACAGGCTTTACGAGCAGTACTTC
CASSPRDRLYEQYF
>-|TRBJ2-6|TRBV13|-|14
TGTGCCAGCAGCACGCCAACTGGGGCCAACGTCCTGACTTTC
CASSTPTGANVLTF
>TRBD2|TRBJ2-1|TRBV19|-|14
TGTGCCAGTAGTATAACGGGGGGGCGAAATGAGCAGTTCTTC
CASSITGGRNEQFF
>-|TRBJ1-2|TRBV2|-|12
TGTGCCAGCAGAGAGACTTATTATGGCTACACCTTC
CASRETYYGYTF
>-|TRBJ2-7|TRBV15|-|13
TGTGCCACCAGCAGCCTGGATGCGAACGAGCAGTACTTC
CATSSLDANEQYF
>-|TRBJ1-6|TRBV3-1|-|15
TGTGCCAGCAGCCAAGATCCAGGAGGACGTTCACCCCTCCACTTT
CASSQDPGGRSPLHF
>-|TRBJ2-3|TRBV7-9|-|14
TGTGCCAGCAGCTTAGGAGGGGAAAGTCATACGCAGTATTTT
CASSLGGESHTQYF
>TRBD2|TRBJ2-5|TRBV3-1|-|13
TGTGCCAGCGTCCAGCGGGGGTCGGAGACCCAGTACTTC
CASVQRGSETQYF
>-|TRBJ2-7|TRBV7-3|-|17
TGTGCCAGCAGCTTAGGTTTTAAGGGCAGGGACCCAGGCGAGCAGTACTTC
CASSLGFKGRDPGEQYF
>TRBD1|TRBJ1-1|TRBV7-6|many|14
TGTGCCAGCAGCTTGTACAGGGGGAACACTGAAGCTTTCTTT
CASSLYRGNTEAFF
>TRBD1|TRBJ2-7|TRBV9|few|16
TGTGCCAGCAGCGGCTACTCGGACAGGGGAGACTACGAGCAGTACTTC
CASSGYSDRGDYEQYF
>TRBD1|TRBJ2-7|TRBV4-2|many|15
TGTGCCAGCAGCCAGGACGACAGGGGGGGTCGGGAGCAGTACTTC
CASSQDDRGGREQYF
>-|TRBJ2-7|TRBV5-6|-|15
TGTGCCAGCTACCAGGGGGGGACTACCATCTACGAGCAGTACTTC
CASYQGGTTIYEQYF
>TRBD1|TRBJ2-1|TRBV12-3/TRBV12-4|-|14
TGTGCCAGCAGTTTTACAGGGGAAGGGTGTGAGCAGTTCTTC
CASSFTGEGCEQFF
>-|TRBJ1-2|TRBV10-3|-|14
TGTGCTATCAGTGCCGGGACCCGTTATTATGGCTACACCTTC
CAISAGTRYYGYTF
>-|TRBJ2-5|TRBV29-1|many|13
TGCAGCGTTGGAAAGGGTATTCAAGAGACCCAGTACTTC
CSVGKGIQETQYF
>-|TRBJ1-1|TRBV5-5|-|15
TGTGCCAACAGCTTGGATCGTCAGGGAATGGGGGAGGCTTTCTTT
CANSLDRQGMGEAFF
>TRBD2|TRBJ2-7|TRBV20-1|-|15
TGCAGTGCTAGAGAAGGGCGGGGGTTCTCCTACGAGCAGTACTTC
CSAREGRGFSYEQYF
>TRBD1|TRBJ1-6|TRBV25-1|-|16
TGTGCCAGCAGTGCCTACCGGGACAGAGAAAATTCACCCCTCCACTTT
CASSAYRDRENSPLHF
>-|TRBJ2-7|TRBV29-1|many|14
TGCAGCGTTGAAACGGAGACAAGGGGCTACGAGCAGTACTTC
CSVETETRGYEQYF
>-|TRBJ1-5|TRBV20-1|few|13
TGCAGTGCTAGAGACTACACAGATCAGCCCCAGCATTTT
CSARDYTDQPQHF
>-|TRBJ1-6|TRBV10-3|-|14
TGTGCCATCAGGGAAAGCTCCTATAATTCACCCCTCCACTTT
CAIRESSYNSPLHF
>-|TRBJ1-2|TRBV10-2|-|16
TGCGCCAGCAGTCTAGGGGAGCTCACAACTAACTATGGCCACACCTTC
CASSLGELTTNYGHTF
>-|TRBJ2-7|TRBV12-3/TRBV12-4|few|13
TGTGCCAGCAGTTTCATCCGGGGGAACGAGCAGTACTTC
CASSFIRGNEQYF